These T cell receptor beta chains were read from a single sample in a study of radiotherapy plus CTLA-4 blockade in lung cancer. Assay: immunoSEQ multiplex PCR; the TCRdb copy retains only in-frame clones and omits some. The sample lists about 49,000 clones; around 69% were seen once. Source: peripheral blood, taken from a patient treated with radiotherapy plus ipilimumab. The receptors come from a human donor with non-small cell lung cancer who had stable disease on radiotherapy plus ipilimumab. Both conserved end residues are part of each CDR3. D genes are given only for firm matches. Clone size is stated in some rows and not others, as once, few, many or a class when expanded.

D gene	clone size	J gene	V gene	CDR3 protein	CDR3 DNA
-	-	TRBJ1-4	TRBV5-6	CASSLKTGSNEKLFF	TGTGCCAGCAGCCTGAAGACAGGTTCTAATGAAAAACTGTTTTTT
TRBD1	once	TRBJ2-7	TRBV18	CASSSGQVSYEQYF	TGTGCCAGCTCATCCGGACAGGTCTCCTACGAGCAGTACTTC
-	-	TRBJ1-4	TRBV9	CASSVVGARGEKLFF	TGTGCCAGCAGCGTAGTGGGGGCCCGGGGTGAAAAACTGTTTTTT
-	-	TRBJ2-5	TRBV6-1	CASSEAETQYF	TGTGCCAGCAGTGAAGCAGAGACCCAGTACTTC
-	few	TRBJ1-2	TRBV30	CAWSVGTAANYGYTF	TGTGCCTGGAGTGTGGGGACTGCAGCTAACTATGGCTACACCTTC
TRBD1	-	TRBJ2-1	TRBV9	CASSEPGQGLEQFF	TGTGCCAGCAGCGAACCGGGACAGGGTCTTGAGCAGTTCTTC
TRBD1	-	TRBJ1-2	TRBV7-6	CASRLGTGGGYTF	TGTGCCAGCAGACTCGGGACAGGGGGTGGCTACACCTTC
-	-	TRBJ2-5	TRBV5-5	CASSLKGYQETQYF	TGTGCCAGCAGCCTGAAGGGGTACCAAGAGACCCAGTACTTC
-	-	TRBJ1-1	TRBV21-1	CASSKGRVHTEAFF	TGTGCCAGCAGCAAGGGCAGGGTCCACACTGAAGCTTTCTTT
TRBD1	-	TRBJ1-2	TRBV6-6	CASSYPFGQDGGGYTF	TGTGCCAGCAGTTACCCGTTTGGACAGGACGGGGGCGGCTACACCTTC
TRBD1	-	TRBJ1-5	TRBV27	CASRGQGYFGAQHF	TGTGCCAGCAGGGGACAGGGCTACTTCGGGGCCCAGCATTTT
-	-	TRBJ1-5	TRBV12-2	CASRFEGQPFNQPQHF	TGTGCAAGTCGCTTTGAGGGGCAGCCATTCAATCAGCCCCAGCATTTT
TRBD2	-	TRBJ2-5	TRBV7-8	CASSLASLAGVRETQYF	TGTGCCAGCAGCTTAGCGTCCCTAGCGGGGGTAAGAGAGACCCAGTACTTC
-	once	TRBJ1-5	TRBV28	CASSLPQGVNQPQHF	TGTGCCAGCAGTTTACCACAGGGAGTGAACCAGCCCCAGCATTTT
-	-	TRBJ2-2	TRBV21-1	CASSNWALGGELFF	TGTGCCAGCAGCAATTGGGCTCTGGGGGGGGAGCTGTTTTTT
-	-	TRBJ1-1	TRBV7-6	CASSLARASEAFF	TGTGCCAGCAGCTTAGCGCGCGCGTCTGAAGCTTTCTTT
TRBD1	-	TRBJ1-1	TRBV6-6	CASSYSGQATEAFF	TGTGCCAGCAGTTACTCGGGACAGGCTACTGAAGCTTTCTTT
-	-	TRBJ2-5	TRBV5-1	CASSLDYRTGETQYF	TGCGCCAGCAGCTTGGACTACAGGACGGGAGAGACCCAGTACTTC
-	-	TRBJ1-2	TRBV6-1	CASNKDGNYGYTF	TGTGCCAGCAACAAAGACGGTAACTATGGCTACACCTTC
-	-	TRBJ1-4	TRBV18	CASSGSRGPNEKLFF	TGTGCCAGCTCCGGCTCACGGGGGCCCAATGAAAAACTGTTTTTT
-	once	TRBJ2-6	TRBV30	CAWSMDISSGANVLTF	TGTGCCTGGAGTATGGACATCTCCTCTGGGGCCAACGTCCTGACTTTC
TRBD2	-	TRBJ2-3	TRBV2	CASGGVTQYF	TGTGCCAGCGGGGGGGTCACGCAGTATTTT
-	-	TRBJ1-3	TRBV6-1	CASRQGRNSGNTIYF	TGTGCCAGCAGGCAGGGGCGAAACTCTGGAAACACCATATATTTT
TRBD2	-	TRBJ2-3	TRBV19	CASSILAGTTDTQYF	TGTGCCAGTAGTATCCTAGCGGGCACCACAGATACGCAGTATTTT
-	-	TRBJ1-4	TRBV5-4	CASSSSGGEKLFF	TGTGCCAGCAGCTCGTCAGGCGGTGAAAAACTGTTTTTT